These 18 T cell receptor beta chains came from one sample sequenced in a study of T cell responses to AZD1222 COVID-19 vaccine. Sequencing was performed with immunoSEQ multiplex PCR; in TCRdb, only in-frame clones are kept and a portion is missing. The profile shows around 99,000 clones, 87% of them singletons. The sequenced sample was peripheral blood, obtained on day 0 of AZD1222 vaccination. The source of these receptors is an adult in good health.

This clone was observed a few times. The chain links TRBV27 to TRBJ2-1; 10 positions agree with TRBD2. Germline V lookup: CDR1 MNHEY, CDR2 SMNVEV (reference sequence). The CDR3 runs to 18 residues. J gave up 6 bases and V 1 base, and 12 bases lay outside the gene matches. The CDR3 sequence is CASSLYASGGSLRNEQFF. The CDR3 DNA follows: TGTGCCAGCAGTTTATATGCTAGCGGGGGCTCACTACGCAATGAGCAGTTCTTC.

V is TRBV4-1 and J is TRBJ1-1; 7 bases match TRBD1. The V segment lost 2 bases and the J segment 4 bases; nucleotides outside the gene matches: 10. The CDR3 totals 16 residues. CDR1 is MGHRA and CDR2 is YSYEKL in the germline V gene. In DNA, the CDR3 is TGCGCCAGCAGCCAAAAAAACAGGGGCATGCCCACTGAAGCTTTCTTT. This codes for CASSQKNRGMPTEAFF.

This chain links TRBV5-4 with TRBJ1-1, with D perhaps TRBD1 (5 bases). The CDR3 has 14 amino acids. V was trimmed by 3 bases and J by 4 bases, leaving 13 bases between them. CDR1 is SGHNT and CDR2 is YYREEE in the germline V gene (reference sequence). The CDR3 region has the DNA TGTGCCAGCAGCTCGCCGGGACGGATCACTGAAGCTTTCTTT. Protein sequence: CASSSPGRITEAFF.

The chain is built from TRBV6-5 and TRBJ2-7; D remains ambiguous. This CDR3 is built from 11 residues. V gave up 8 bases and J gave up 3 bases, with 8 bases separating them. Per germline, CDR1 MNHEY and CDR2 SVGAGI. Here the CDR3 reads CASGSIYEQYF. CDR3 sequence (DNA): TGTGCCAGCGGGTCGATCTACGAGCAGTACTTC.

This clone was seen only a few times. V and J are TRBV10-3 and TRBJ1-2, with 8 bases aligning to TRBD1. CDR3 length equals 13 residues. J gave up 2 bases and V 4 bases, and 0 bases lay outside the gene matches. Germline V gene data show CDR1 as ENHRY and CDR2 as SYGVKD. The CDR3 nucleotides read TGTGCCATCAGTGGGGACAGGAACTATGGCTACACCTTC. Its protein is CAISGDRNYGYTF.

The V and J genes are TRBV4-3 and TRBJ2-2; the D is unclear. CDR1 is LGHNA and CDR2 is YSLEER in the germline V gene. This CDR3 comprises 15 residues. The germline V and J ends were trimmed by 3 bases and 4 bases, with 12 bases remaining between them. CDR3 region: CASSHDTAGTGELFF. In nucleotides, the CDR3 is TGCGCCAGCAGCCACGACACCGCCGGCACCGGGGAGCTGTTTTTT.

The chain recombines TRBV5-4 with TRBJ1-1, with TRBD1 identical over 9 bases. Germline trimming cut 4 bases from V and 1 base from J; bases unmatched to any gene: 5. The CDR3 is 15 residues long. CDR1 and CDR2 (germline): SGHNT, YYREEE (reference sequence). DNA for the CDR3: TGTGCCAGCAGCGAGCAACAGGGGGCGAACACTGAAGCTTTCTTT. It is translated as CASSEQQGANTEAFF.

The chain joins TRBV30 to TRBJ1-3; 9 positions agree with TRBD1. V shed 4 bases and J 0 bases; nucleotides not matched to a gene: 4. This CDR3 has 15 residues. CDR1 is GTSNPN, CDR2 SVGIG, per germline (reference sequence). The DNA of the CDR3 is TGTGCCTGGAAGGGACAGGGAATCTCTGGAAACACCATATATTTT. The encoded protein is CAWKGQGISGNTIYF.

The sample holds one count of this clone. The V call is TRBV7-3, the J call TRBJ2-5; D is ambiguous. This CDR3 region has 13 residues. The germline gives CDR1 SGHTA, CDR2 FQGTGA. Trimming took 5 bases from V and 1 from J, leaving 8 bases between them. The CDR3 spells CASSPGPQETQYF. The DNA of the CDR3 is TGTGCCAGCAGCCCCGGACCCCAAGAGACCCAGTACTTC.

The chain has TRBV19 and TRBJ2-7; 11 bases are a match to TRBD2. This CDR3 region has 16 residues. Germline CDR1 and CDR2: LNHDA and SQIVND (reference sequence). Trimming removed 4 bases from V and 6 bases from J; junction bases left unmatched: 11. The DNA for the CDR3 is TGTGCCAGTAGTACGGTTCTCCCGGGACTAGCGGCCGAGCAGTACTTC. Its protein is CASSTVLPGLAAEQYF.

CDR3 loop: CASQGGPRTDTQYF. In DNA, the CDR3 is TGTGCCAGTCAGGGGGGCCCCCGCACAGATACGCAGTATTTT. The chain has TRBV7-6 and TRBJ2-3; tentatively, D is TRBD1 (7 bases). V was pared by 9 bases and J by 1 base, with 14 bases between. Germline CDR1 SGHVS, CDR2 FNYEAQ. The CDR3 sequence is 14 residues long.

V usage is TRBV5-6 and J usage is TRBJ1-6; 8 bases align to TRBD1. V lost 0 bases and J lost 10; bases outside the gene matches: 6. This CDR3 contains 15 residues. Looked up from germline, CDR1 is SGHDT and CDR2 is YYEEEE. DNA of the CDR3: TGTGCCAGCAGCTTGGGGACAGGGTTGCGCTCACCCCTCCACTTT. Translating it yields CASSLGTGLRSPLHF.

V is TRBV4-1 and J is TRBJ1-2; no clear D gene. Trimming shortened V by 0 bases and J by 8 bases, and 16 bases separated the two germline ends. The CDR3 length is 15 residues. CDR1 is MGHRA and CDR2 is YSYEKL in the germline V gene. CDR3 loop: CASSQEVVTPFGYTF. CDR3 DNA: TGCGCCAGCAGCCAAGAAGTCGTGACCCCGTTCGGCTACACCTTC.

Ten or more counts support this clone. CDR3 loop: CASSSISSYEQYF. The CDR3 DNA follows: TGTGCCAGCAGTTCTATAAGCTCCTACGAGCAGTACTTC. The chain uses TRBV27 and TRBJ2-7; D ambiguous. The length of the CDR3 is 13 residues. Trimming shortened V by 4 bases and J by 0 bases, and 7 bases separated the two germline ends. Germline CDR1 and CDR2: MNHEY and SMNVEV (reference sequence).

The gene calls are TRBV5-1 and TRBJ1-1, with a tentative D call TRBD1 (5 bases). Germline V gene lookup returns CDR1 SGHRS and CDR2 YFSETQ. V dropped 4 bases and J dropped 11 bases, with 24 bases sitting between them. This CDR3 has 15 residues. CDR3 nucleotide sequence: TGCGCCAGCAGCCCCCTCCCATTCGCCAGGGACGCGGCTTTCTTT. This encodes CASSPLPFARDAAFF. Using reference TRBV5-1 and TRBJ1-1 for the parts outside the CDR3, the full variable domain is KAGVTQTPRYLIKTRGQQVTLSCSPISGHRSVSWYQQTPGQGLQFLFEYFSETQRNKGNFPGRFSGRQFSNSRSEMNVSTLELGDSALYLCASSPLPFARDAAFFGQGTRLTVV.

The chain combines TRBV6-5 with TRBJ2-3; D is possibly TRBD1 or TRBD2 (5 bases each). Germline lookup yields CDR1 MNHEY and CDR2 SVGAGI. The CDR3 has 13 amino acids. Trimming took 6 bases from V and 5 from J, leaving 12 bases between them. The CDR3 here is CASRSTRGDTQYF. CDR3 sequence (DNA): TGTGCCAGCAGGTCTACTAGGGGAGATACGCAGTATTTT.

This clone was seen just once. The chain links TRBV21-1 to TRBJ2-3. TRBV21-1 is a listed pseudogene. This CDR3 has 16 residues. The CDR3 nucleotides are TGTGCCAGCAGCAAAGCCCGGACCTACGACACAGATACGCAGTATTTT. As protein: CASSKARTYDTDTQYF.

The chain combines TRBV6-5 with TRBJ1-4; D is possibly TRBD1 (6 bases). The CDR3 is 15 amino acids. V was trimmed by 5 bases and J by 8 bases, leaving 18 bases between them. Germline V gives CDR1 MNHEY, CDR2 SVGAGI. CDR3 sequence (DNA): TGTGCCAGCAGTCAAACAGGGCCCTTCGGAGAAAAACTGTTTTTT. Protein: CASSQTGPFGEKLFF.